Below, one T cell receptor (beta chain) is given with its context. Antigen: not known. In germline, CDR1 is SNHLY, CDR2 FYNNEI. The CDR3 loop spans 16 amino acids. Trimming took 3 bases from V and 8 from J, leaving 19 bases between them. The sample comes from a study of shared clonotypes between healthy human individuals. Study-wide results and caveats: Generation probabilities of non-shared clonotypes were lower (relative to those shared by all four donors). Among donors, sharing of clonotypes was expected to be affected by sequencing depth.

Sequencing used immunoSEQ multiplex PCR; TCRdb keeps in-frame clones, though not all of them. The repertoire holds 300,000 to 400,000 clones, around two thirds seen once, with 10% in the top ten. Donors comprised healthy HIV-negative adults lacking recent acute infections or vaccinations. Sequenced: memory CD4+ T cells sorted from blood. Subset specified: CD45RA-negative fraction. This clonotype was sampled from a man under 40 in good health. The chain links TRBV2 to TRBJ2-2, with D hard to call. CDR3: CASSDLGSNRGGELFF. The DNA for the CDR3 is TGTGCCAGCAGTGATCTGGGCTCCAACCGCGGTGGGGAGCTGTTTTTT.